These 9 T cell receptor beta chains were all obtained from the same sample, sequenced in a study of technical replicates of blood from a handful of donors (dated by TCRdb to about 2017). Libraries were prepared through the immunoSEQ multiplex PCR assay. TCRdb re-hosts the immuneACCESS table, in-frame sequences only. Its copies lack some clones; in the studies checked, an unresolved V gene accounts for under half of them, and the cause for the rest is not known. A total of 14,000 or so clones appear in this sample, almost 85% of them only once. The top ten constitute roughly a tenth of the sample. Sequenced input: PBMCs. These receptors came from a human donor in good health.

V and J are TRBV6-6 and TRBJ1-4; D possibly corresponds to TRBD1 (6 bases). The germline V gene encodes CDR1 MNHNY and CDR2 SVGAGI (reference sequence). The V gene lost 6 bases and the J gene lost 7 bases, with 12 bases spanning the gap. The CDR3 spans 13 residues. CDR3 in amino acids: CASRAGEGEKLFF. The CDR3 DNA follows: TGTGCCAGCAGGGCAGGGGAGGGTGAAAAACTGTTTTTT.

This chain links TRBV2 with TRBJ2-1, with 12 bases fitting TRBD2. Germline V CDR1 and CDR2: SNHLY, FYNNEI. V lost 6 bases to trimming and J lost 4 bases; unmatched junction nucleotides: 4. The CDR3 contains 15 residues. The CDR3 DNA sequence: TGTGCCAGCAGCGAGACTAGCGGGGGATACAATGAGCAGTTCTTC. This codes for CASSETSGGYNEQFF.

V and J are TRBV7-9 and TRBJ1-3; the D is unclear. The V and J ends lost 6 bases and 0 bases respectively, with 9 bases between them. The CDR3 covers 14 residues. Germline values: CDR1 SEHNR, CDR2 FQNEAQ (reference sequence). The CDR3 reads CASRGGSSGNTIYF. The CDR3, as DNA: TGTGCCAGCAGGGGAGGAAGCTCTGGAAACACCATATATTTT.

The chain carries TRBV11-3 and TRBJ2-1; TRBD2 agrees at 8 bases. Germline-derived CDR1 and CDR2 are SGHNT and YENEEA. Trimming cost V 1 base and J 6 bases; bases outside gene matches: 14. This CDR3 is built from 18 residues. CDR3 in DNA: TGTGCCAGCAGCTTAGGGTACCCGGGGATAGCGGGGTCCAATGAGCAGTTCTTC. This encodes CASSLGYPGIAGSNEQFF.

The chain combines TRBV7-9 with TRBJ2-7; D may be TRBD2 (6 bases). The V end was cut by 4 bases, the J end by 4 bases, with 17 bases between. The CDR3 length is 15 residues. Germline CDR1 is SEHNR and CDR2 is FQNEAQ (reference sequence). The CDR3 sequence is CASSSRLVGQYEQYF. The DNA of the CDR3 is TGTGCCAGCAGCTCCCGACTAGTTGGGCAATACGAGCAGTACTTC.

The V gene is TRBV28, the J gene TRBJ2-7; a possible D gene is TRBD1 (5 bases). Trimming took 4 bases from V and 7 from J, leaving 11 bases between them. CDR1 MDHEN and CDR2 SYDVKM come from the germline V gene. The length of the CDR3 is 12 residues. The CDR3, as DNA: TGTGCCAGCAGTTCGACAGTCCCTGAGCAGTACTTC. As protein: CASSSTVPEQYF. The full variable domain, its missing parts supplied by reference TRBV28 and TRBJ2-7, is DVKVTQSSRYLVKRTGEKVFLECVQDMDHENMFWYRQDPGLGLRLIYFSYDVKMKEKGDIPEGYSVSREKKERFSLILESASTNQTSMYLCASSSTVPEQYFGPGTRLTVT.

The J gene is TRBJ2-7, the V gene TRBV25-1, with a tentative D call TRBD2 (5 bases). CDR3 length equals 14 residues. Germline CDR1 reads MGHDK; CDR2 reads SYGVNS. Trimming removed 2 bases at V and 9 bases at J, with 17 bases between. CDR3 sequence: CASSERGTSPWQYF. The DNA of the CDR3 is TGTGCCAGCAGTGAACGGGGTACATCTCCTTGGCAGTACTTC.

This clone was seen only once. V is TRBV11-2 and J is TRBJ2-1; 14 bases align to TRBD2. Germline assignment: CDR1 SGHAT and CDR2 FQNNGV. The length of the CDR3 is 16 residues. J was trimmed by 8 bases and V by 7 bases; bases with no gene match: 10. This CDR3 is CASTPFPGLAGDEQFF. CDR3 nucleotide sequence: TGTGCCAGCACCCCTTTTCCGGGACTAGCGGGAGATGAGCAGTTCTTC.

CDR3 coding DNA: TGTGCCAGCAGCCCGGACAGGAACTATGGCTACACCTTC. Its protein is CASSPDRNYGYTF. The chain employs TRBV5-5 and TRBJ1-2, with TRBD1 matching 7 bases. This CDR3 contains 13 residues. The ends lost 4 bases at V and 2 bases at J; junction bases unmatched: 2. Germline-derived CDR1 and CDR2 are SGHKS and YYEKEE (reference sequence). The entire variable domain, with the rest obtained from reference TRBV5-5 and TRBJ1-2, is as follows: DAGVTQSPTHLIKTRGQQVTLRCSPISGHKSVSWYQQVLGQGPQFIFQYYEKEERGRGNFPDRFSARQFPNYSSELNVNALLLGDSALYLCASSPDRNYGYTFGSGTRLTVV.